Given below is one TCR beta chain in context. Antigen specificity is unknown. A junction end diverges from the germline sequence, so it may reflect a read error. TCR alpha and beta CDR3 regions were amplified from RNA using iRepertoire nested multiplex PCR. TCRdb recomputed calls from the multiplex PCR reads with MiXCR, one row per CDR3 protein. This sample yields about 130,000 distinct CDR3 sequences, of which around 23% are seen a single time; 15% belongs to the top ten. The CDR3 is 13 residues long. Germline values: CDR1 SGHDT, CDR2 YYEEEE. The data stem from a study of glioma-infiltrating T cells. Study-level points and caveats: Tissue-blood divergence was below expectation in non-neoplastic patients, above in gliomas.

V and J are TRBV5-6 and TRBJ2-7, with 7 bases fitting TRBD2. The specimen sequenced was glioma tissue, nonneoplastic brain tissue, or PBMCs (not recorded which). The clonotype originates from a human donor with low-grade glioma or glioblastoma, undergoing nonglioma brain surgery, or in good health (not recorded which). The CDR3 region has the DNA TGTCCCAGCCATGGGACTACTGTCTACGAGCAGTACTTC. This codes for CPSHGTTVYEQYF.